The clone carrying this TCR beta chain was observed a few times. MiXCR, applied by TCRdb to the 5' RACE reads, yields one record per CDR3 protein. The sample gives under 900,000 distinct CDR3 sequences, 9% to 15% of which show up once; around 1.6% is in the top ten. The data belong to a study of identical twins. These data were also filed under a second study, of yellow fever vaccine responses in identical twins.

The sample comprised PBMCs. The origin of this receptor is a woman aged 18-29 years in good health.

The CDR3 DNA reads as TGCAGTGCTAGCCGGGGAGGGCCTTTGGATACGCAGTATTTT. As protein: CSASRGGPLDTQYF. This chain links TRBV20-1 with TRBJ2-3; 7 bases fit TRBD2. This CDR3 has 14 amino acids. CDR1 is DFQATT, CDR2 SNEGSKA, per germline (reference sequence). With V trimmed by 3 bases and J by 6 bases, 9 bases remained unmatched.